The next 22 T cell receptor beta chains were all read from a single sample in a study of cytomegalovirus exposure and HLA in healthy donors. This PCR relied on a set of 60 Vbeta primers and 13 Jbeta primers. This table comes from immunoSEQ multiplex PCR, and its TCRdb copy is limited to in-frame clones, with some not included. This sample yields 150,000 to 160,000 clones, of which approximately 72% are seen a single time; approximately 2.8% belongs to the top ten. The specimen sequenced was PBMCs. All receptors come from a young man in good health and CMV-seronegative.

A word on this clone: An end of the junction does not agree with germline; a read error may underlie this. The V call is TRBV7-9, the J call TRBJ2-4; possible D gene TRBD1, 5 bases. Germline V CDR1 and CDR2: SEHNR, FQNEAQ (reference sequence). The CDR3 spans 15 residues. For the CDR3, the DNA is TGTGCCAGCAGCCCTTACAGGCTAGGGCATAACAGTCAGTACTTC. It is translated as CASSPYRLGHNSQYF.

V and J are TRBV4-1 and TRBJ2-3; 12 bases agree with TRBD2. The CDR3 is 16 amino acids. Losses at the gene ends were 0 bases for V and 6 bases for J; bases not matched to a gene: 4. CDR1 is MGHRA, CDR2 YSYEKL, per germline. CDR3: CASSQERLAGGDTQYF. In nucleotides, the CDR3 is TGCGCCAGCAGCCAAGAGCGGCTAGCGGGGGGGGATACGCAGTATTTT.

As for this clone: A junction boundary mismatches the germline segment, possibly from a read error. The same CDR3 can be traced to other DNA sequences in this sample. The V gene is TRBV7-9, the J gene TRBJ2-7; possibly TRBD2 for D (6 bases). From germline, CDR1 is SEHNR and CDR2 FQNEAQ (reference sequence). The CDR3 loop spans 16 amino acids. The CDR3 bases are TGCGCCAGCAGCCAACACTCTAGCGAGAGGCCCTACGAGCAGTACTTC. Translating gives CASSQHSSERPYEQYF. The full variable domain, completed using reference TRBV7-9 and TRBJ2-7, is DTGVSQNPRHKITKRGQNVTFRCDPISEHNRLYWYRQTLGQGPEFLTYFQNEAQLEKSRLLSDRFSAERPKGSFSTLEIQRTEQGDSAMYLCASSQHSSERPYEQYFGPGTRLTVT.

V usage is TRBV27 and J usage is TRBJ1-5; D call uncertain. From germline, CDR1 is MNHEY and CDR2 SMNVEV (reference sequence). Trimming removed 6 bases from V and 0 bases from J, with 15 bases in between. The CDR3 runs to 16 residues. CDR3 sequence reads: CASSRGLPNSNQPQHF. The DNA for the CDR3 is TGTGCCAGCAGCCGGGGATTACCTAATAGCAATCAGCCCCAGCATTTT.

V and J are TRBV4-2 and TRBJ2-7; 8 bases match TRBD2. In germline, CDR1 is LGHNA, CDR2 YNFKEQ. This CDR3 is 16 amino acids long. The V and J ends lost 4 bases and 2 bases, in that order; junction bases with no gene match: 10. The CDR3 nucleotides read TGTGCCAGCAGCCCCCGGGGGGGGCGTCGTCCCTACGAGCAGTACTTC. Its protein product is CASSPRGGRRPYEQYF.

V gene TRBV2 combines with J gene TRBJ2-1; 11 bases agree with TRBD1. V shed 6 bases and J 5 bases; nucleotides not matched to a gene: 9. CDR1 SNHLY and CDR2 FYNNEI come from the germline V gene. The CDR3 is 16 residues long. The CDR3 is CASREPLGQGDNEQFF. CDR3 DNA: TGTGCCAGCAGGGAGCCCCTGGGACAGGGGGACAATGAGCAGTTCTTC.

The chain employs TRBV15 and TRBJ1-1; TRBD1 is a possible D gene (5 bases). Germline-derived CDR1 and CDR2 are LNHNV and YYDKDF (reference sequence). This CDR3 contains 15 residues. Deletions cut 1 base from V and 0 bases from J, with 9 bases between. The CDR3 loop reads CATSRGRGLNTEAFF. For the CDR3, the DNA is TGTGCCACCAGCAGAGGGAGGGGACTGAACACTGAAGCTTTCTTT.

The V call is TRBV4-3, the J call TRBJ1-2; TRBD1 matches at 7 bases. CDR3 length equals 16 residues. CDR1 is LGHNA and CDR2 is YSLEER in the germline V gene. The J segment lost 6 bases and the V segment lost 0 bases, leaving 10 bases of the junction unmatched. The DNA of the CDR3 is TGCGCCAGCAGCCAAGATGGGCAGGGGGGCATAGATGGCTACACCTTC. Its protein product is CASSQDGQGGIDGYTF.

The rearrangement uses TRBV19 and TRBJ2-3; D gene uncertain. This CDR3 is built from 12 residues. CDR1 and CDR2 (germline): LNHDA, SQIVND (reference sequence). The V gene lost 9 bases and the J gene lost 4 bases, with 11 bases spanning the gap. CDR3 in amino acids: CARHGFSDTQYF. For the CDR3, the DNA is TGTGCCAGACACGGGTTTTCAGATACGCAGTATTTT.

The chain recombines TRBV6-5 with TRBJ2-7; 7 bases map to TRBD2. V dropped 6 bases and J dropped 3; count of bases not matched to a gene: 11. CDR3 length: 15 amino acids. Germline CDR1 MNHEY, CDR2 SVGAGI. The CDR3: CASRGAGRGFYEQYF. The CDR3 DNA sequence: TGTGCCAGCAGGGGAGCGGGGCGAGGGTTCTACGAGCAGTACTTC.

This sequence joins TRBV6-1 and TRBJ1-1; TRBD1 matches 9 bases. The germline V gene encodes CDR1 MNHNS and CDR2 SASEGT. V lost 4 bases to trimming and J lost 4 bases; unmatched junction nucleotides: 10. The CDR3 has 16 residues. The CDR3 loop is CASSAQYRGRGTEAFF. In DNA, the CDR3 is TGTGCCAGCAGTGCCCAATACAGGGGGCGCGGCACTGAAGCTTTCTTT.

A few counts support this clone. The chain combines TRBV4-2 with TRBJ2-1, with 7 nucleotides matching TRBD2. The V gene's germline CDR1 is LGHNA and CDR2 YNFKEQ. V gave up 4 bases and J gave up 2 bases; unmatched junction bases: 11. This CDR3 contains 17 residues. This CDR3 reads CASSLPHGGGTYNEQFF. In DNA form, the CDR3 reads TGTGCCAGCAGCCTCCCGCATGGCGGGGGAACCTACAATGAGCAGTTCTTC.

The CDR3 sequence is CASSFGQGSNQPQHF. The CDR3 DNA follows: TGTGCCAGCAGCTTTGGACAGGGAAGCAATCAGCCCCAGCATTTT. The J gene is TRBJ1-5, the V gene TRBV5-5; 8 nucleotides align to TRBD1. Germline-derived CDR1 and CDR2 are SGHKS and YYEKEE (reference sequence). Trimming cost V 2 bases and J 1 base; bases outside gene matches: 2. The CDR3 consists of 15 residues.

The gene calls are TRBV2 and TRBJ1-1; TRBD1 matches 7 bases. J lost 5 bases, V lost 8 bases, and 5 bases had no gene match. Germline V gene data show CDR1 as SNHLY and CDR2 as FYNNEI. The CDR3 is made up of 12 amino acids. The DNA for the CDR3 is TGTGCCAGCCGACAGGGTGAAACTGAAGCTTTCTTT. Amino acid sequence: CASRQGETEAFF.

The rearrangement uses TRBV5-1 and TRBJ1-1, with 7 bases lining up with TRBD1. Germline V gives CDR1 SGHRS, CDR2 YFSETQ. Trimming removed 2 bases from V and 1 base from J; junction bases left unmatched: 2. The CDR3 is 14 amino acids. In DNA, the CDR3 is TGCGCCAGCAGCTTAAGGGGGCCGAACACTGAAGCTTTCTTT. Translated: CASSLRGPNTEAFF. Drawing the rest from reference TRBV5-1 and TRBJ1-1, the complete variable domain is KAGVTQTPRYLIKTRGQQVTLSCSPISGHRSVSWYQQTPGQGLQFLFEYFSETQRNKGNFPGRFSGRQFSNSRSEMNVSTLELGDSALYLCASSLRGPNTEAFFGQGTRLTVV.

The chain employs TRBV18 and TRBJ1-1; possible D gene TRBD1, 6 bases. From germline, CDR1 is KGHSH and CDR2 LQKENI. The CDR3 totals 13 residues. The V end lost 5 bases, the J end lost 5 bases, and 12 bases lay between the germline ends. The CDR3 sequence: CASSSGTRTEAFF. The CDR3 DNA reads TGTGCCAGCTCATCAGGGACAAGGACTGAAGCTTTCTTT.

This clone was found a few times. The chain couples TRBV18 to TRBJ1-1; 9 bases align to TRBD1. Unmatched junction bases numbered 4, after V lost 6 bases and J lost 5 bases. This CDR3 is built from 13 residues. Germline CDR1 and CDR2: KGHSH and LQKENI. The CDR3 here is CASSRTGETEAFF. The CDR3 region has the DNA TGTGCCAGCTCCCGGACAGGGGAAACTGAAGCTTTCTTT.

The CDR3 region is CASSLAGASSYEQYV. The CDR3 DNA reads TGTGCCAGCAGCTTGGCAGGGGCGAGCTCCTACGAGCAGTACGTC. The chain recombines TRBV5-5 with TRBJ2-7, with a weak D call TRBD1 (6 bases). The germline V and J ends were trimmed by 0 bases and 0 bases, with 10 bases remaining between them. Germline V gene sequence: CDR1 SGHKS, CDR2 YYEKEE (reference sequence). The CDR3 length is 15 residues.

J is TRBJ2-3 and V is TRBV27, with D perhaps matching TRBD1 (5 bases). Germline CDR1 MNHEY, CDR2 SMNVEV (reference sequence). V shed 1 base and J shed 1 base, with 12 bases lying between them. The CDR3 is made up of 16 amino acids. This CDR3 reads CASSLWAGFGTDTQYF. Written as DNA, the CDR3 is TGTGCCAGCAGTTTATGGGCAGGGTTTGGCACAGATACGCAGTATTTT.

This rearrangement joins TRBV19 to TRBJ2-1, with 9 nucleotides matching TRBD1. The CDR3 spans 15 residues. The germline gives CDR1 LNHDA, CDR2 SQIVND (reference sequence). Losses at the gene ends were 7 bases for V and 2 bases for J; bases not matched to a gene: 6. The CDR3 DNA follows: TGTGCCAGTATACTGGACAGGGGAGCCTACAATGAGCAGTTCTTC. Its protein is CASILDRGAYNEQFF.

This chain joins TRBV5-1 and TRBJ1-1; TRBD1 matches 7 bases. Germline lookup yields CDR1 SGHRS and CDR2 YFSETQ. V dropped 1 base and J dropped 1; count of bases not matched to a gene: 4. This CDR3 region has 15 residues. CDR3 sequence reads: CASSLIGGPNTEAFF. The CDR3 nucleotides read TGCGCCAGCAGCTTGATAGGGGGCCCGAACACTGAAGCTTTCTTT. Full variable domain (missing parts from reference TRBV5-1 and TRBJ1-1): KAGVTQTPRYLIKTRGQQVTLSCSPISGHRSVSWYQQTPGQGLQFLFEYFSETQRNKGNFPGRFSGRQFSNSRSEMNVSTLELGDSALYLCASSLIGGPNTEAFFGQGTRLTVV.

The chain recombines TRBV2 with TRBJ1-1, with D possibly being TRBD1 (5 bases). The V gene's germline CDR1 is SNHLY and CDR2 FYNNEI. The CDR3 is 14 amino acids. Trimming shortened V by 5 bases and J by 0 bases, and 10 bases separated the two germline ends. The CDR3 is CASSLEGMNTEAFF. In DNA, the CDR3 is TGTGCCAGCAGTTTGGAGGGGATGAACACTGAAGCTTTCTTT. Combining the CDR3 with reference TRBV2 and TRBJ1-1 gives the whole variable domain EPEVTQTPSHQVTQMGQEVILRCVPISNHLYFYWYRQILGQKVEFLVSFYNNEISEKSEIFDDQFSVERPDGSNFTLKIRSTKLEDSAMYFCASSLEGMNTEAFFGQGTRLTVV.